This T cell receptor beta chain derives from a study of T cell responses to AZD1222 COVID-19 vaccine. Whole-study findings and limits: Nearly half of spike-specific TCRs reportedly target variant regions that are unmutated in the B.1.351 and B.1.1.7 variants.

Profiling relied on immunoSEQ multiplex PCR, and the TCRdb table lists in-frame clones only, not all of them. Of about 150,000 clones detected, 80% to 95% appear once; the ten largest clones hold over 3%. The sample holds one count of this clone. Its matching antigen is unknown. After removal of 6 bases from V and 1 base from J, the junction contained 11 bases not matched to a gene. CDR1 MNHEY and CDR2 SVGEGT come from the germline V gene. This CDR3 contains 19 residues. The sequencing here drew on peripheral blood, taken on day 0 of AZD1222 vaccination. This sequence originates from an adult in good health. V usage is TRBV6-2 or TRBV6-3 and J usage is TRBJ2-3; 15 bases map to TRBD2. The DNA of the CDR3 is TGTGCCAGCAGCCCGAGGGGGACTAGCGGGAGGCAGGGCACAGATACGCAGTATTTT. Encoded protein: CASSPRGTSGRQGTDTQYF.